This TCR beta chain was identified during a study of blood T cell repertoires in COVID-19. Across the whole study: Spain, Italy and the United States supplied samples that represented acute and convalescent COVID-19.

The CDR3 runs to 15 residues. Per germline, CDR1 SGHTA and CDR2 FQGNSA. V was pared by 5 bases and J by 8 bases, with 21 bases between. Cohort allocation depended upon clinical history that participants reported. In the authors' workflow: Estimates of nucleated cell counts were drawn from the amplification of reference gene primers. The method was immunoSEQ multiplex PCR; TCRdb's version includes in-frame clones alone and lacks a portion of them. The V and J calls and clone size are taken from that table; D and trimming were inferred from the DNA. The table shows 150,000 to 200,000 clones, with 75% to 85% occurring only once.

The V call is TRBV7-2, the J call TRBJ1-2; D gene uncertain. The sample was PBMCs or T cells enriched from blood (not recorded which). The source of this sequence is a woman aged 50 to 65 with acute COVID-19. This CDR3 is CASSKSYSTNVGYTF. The CDR3, as DNA: TGTGCCAGCAGCAAATCCTATTCCACTAACGTGGGCTACACCTTC. Using reference TRBV7-2 and TRBJ1-2 for the parts outside the CDR3, the full variable domain is GAGVSQSPSNKVTEKGKDVELRCDPISGHTALYWYRQSLGQGLEFLIYFQGNSAPDKSGLPSDRFSAERTGGSVSTLTIQRTQQEDSAVYLCASSKSYSTNVGYTFGSGTRLTVV.